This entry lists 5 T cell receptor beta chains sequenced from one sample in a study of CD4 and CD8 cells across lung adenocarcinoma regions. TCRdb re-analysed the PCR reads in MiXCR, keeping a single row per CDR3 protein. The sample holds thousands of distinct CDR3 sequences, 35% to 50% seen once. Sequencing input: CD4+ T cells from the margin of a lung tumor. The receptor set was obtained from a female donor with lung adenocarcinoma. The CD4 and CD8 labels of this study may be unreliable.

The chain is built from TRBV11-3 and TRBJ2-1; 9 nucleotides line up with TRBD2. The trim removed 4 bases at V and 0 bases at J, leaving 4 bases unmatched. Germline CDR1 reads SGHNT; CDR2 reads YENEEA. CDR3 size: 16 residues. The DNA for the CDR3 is TGTGCCAGCAGCTCCCGACTAGCGGCCTCCTACAATGAGCAGTTCTTC. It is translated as CASSSRLAASYNEQFF. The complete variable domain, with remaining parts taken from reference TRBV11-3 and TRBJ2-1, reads EAGVVQSPRYKIIEKKQPVAFWCNPISGHNTLYWYLQNLGQGPELLIRYENEEAVDDSQLPKDRFSAERLKGVDSTLKIQPAELGDSAVYLCASSSRLAASYNEQFFGPGTRLTVL.

The CDR3: CAIRGVTGGNTEAFF. CDR3 coding DNA: TGTGCCATCAGGGGGGTGACAGGCGGGAACACTGAAGCTTTCTTT. The genes are TRBV10-3 and TRBJ1-1; a possible D gene is TRBD1 (6 bases). Germline CDR1 ENHRY, CDR2 SYGVKD. The CDR3 consists of 15 residues. V lost 6 bases and J lost 1, with 15 bases in between.

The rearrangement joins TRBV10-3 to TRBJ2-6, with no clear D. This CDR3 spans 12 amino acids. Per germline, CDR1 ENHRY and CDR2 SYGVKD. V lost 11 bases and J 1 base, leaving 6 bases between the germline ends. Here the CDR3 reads CAVFSGANVLTF. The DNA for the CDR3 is TGTGCCGTCTTTTCTGGGGCCAACGTCCTGACTTTC.

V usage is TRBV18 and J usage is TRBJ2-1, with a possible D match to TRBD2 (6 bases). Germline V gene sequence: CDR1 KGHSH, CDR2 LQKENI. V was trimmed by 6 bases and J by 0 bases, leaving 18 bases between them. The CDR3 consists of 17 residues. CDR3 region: CASSYRPRDSSYNEQFF. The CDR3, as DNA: TGTGCCAGCTCCTATAGACCGCGGGACTCCTCCTACAATGAGCAGTTCTTC. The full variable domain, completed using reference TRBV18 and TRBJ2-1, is NAGVMQNPRHLVRRRGQEARLRCSPMKGHSHVYWYRQLPEEGLKFMVYLQKENIIDESGMPKERFSAEFPKEGPSILRIQQVVRGDSAAYFCASSYRPRDSSYNEQFFGPGTRLTVL.

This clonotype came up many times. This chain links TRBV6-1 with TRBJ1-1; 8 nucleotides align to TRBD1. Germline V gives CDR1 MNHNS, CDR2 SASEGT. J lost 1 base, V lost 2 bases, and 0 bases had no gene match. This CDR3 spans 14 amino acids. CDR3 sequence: CASSEQGANTEAFF. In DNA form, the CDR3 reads TGTGCCAGCAGTGAACAGGGGGCGAACACTGAAGCTTTCTTT.